The 19 T cell receptor beta chains below were found in one sample sequenced in a study of OX40 agonist ivuxolimab in advanced cancers. Clones were read by immunoSEQ multiplex PCR, and TCRdb kept only the in-frame ones, dropping some. The sample has about 82,000 clones; roughly 83% are singletons. Specimen: CD4+ or CD8+ T cells sorted from blood, collected in a trial of the OX40 agonist ivuxolimab. These receptor sequences come from an adult with an advanced solid tumor such as melanoma, head and neck, liver or kidney cancer.

The genes are TRBV19 and TRBJ1-5; D is unresolved. V was clipped by 0 bases and J by 6 bases, with 3 bases between them. The CDR3 loop spans 12 amino acids. Per germline, CDR1 LNHDA and CDR2 SQIVND (reference sequence). The CDR3: CASSIEFQPQHF. As DNA, the CDR3 is TGTGCCAGTAGTATAGAGTTTCAGCCCCAGCATTTT.

The V call is TRBV4-2, the J call TRBJ1-3, with D unresolved. V gave up 5 bases and J gave up 0 bases, with 11 bases separating them. CDR3 size: 15 residues. CDR1 and CDR2 (germline): LGHNA, YNFKEQ. In nucleotides, the CDR3 is TGTGCCAGCAGCGGACGGACGAGCTCTGGAAACACCATATATTTT. It specifies CASSGRTSSGNTIYF.

The V call is TRBV6-1, the J call TRBJ2-5; 7 nucleotides agree with TRBD1. Per germline, CDR1 MNHNS and CDR2 SASEGT. This CDR3 is 15 amino acids long. V was pared by 0 bases and J by 5 bases, with 6 bases of the junction left unmatched. CDR3 region: CASSEAGQGDETQYF. The CDR3 DNA sequence: TGTGCCAGCAGTGAAGCAGGGCAGGGGGACGAGACCCAGTACTTC.

CDR3 protein: CASSMTGGFGYTF. The CDR3 DNA reads as TGTGCCAGTAGTATGACAGGGGGCTTTGGCTACACCTTC. V usage is TRBV19 and J usage is TRBJ1-2; TRBD1 matches 10 bases. CDR3 length equals 13 residues. V was pared by 3 bases and J by 7 bases, with 2 bases of the junction left unmatched. Looked up from germline, CDR1 is LNHDA and CDR2 is SQIVND (reference sequence).

J is TRBJ2-5 and V is TRBV18; no definite D call. Per the germline V gene, CDR1 is KGHSH and CDR2 is LQKENI. The CDR3 runs to 11 residues. Trimming shortened V by 1 base and J by 5 bases, and 2 bases separated the two germline ends. In DNA, the CDR3 is TGTGCCAGCTCACCACGGGAGACCCAGTACTTC. Protein product: CASSPRETQYF.

The V gene is TRBV2, the J gene TRBJ2-3; D is possibly TRBD1 (6 bases). Deletions cut 10 bases from V and 4 bases from J, with 18 bases between. Germline V gene lookup returns CDR1 SNHLY and CDR2 FYNNEI. The CDR3 is 14 amino acids. CDR3 in amino acids: CANKQGYNADTQYF. In nucleotides, the CDR3 is TGTGCCAACAAACAGGGTTATAACGCAGATACGCAGTATTTT.

The J gene is TRBJ2-2, the V gene TRBV7-3, with D unclear. The CDR3 loop spans 16 amino acids. Trimming pared 5 bases from V and 0 bases from J, leaving 13 bases between. CDR1 is SGHTA and CDR2 is FQGTGA in the germline V gene. The CDR3 region has the DNA TGTGCCAGCAGCGAATCCTCAGTAACGAACACCGGGGAGCTGTTTTTT. Protein: CASSESSVTNTGELFF.

The V and J genes are TRBV7-3 and TRBJ1-3; D unclear. CDR1 SGHTA and CDR2 FQGTGA come from the germline V gene. This CDR3 has 13 amino acids. The V end was cut by 2 bases, the J end by 7 bases, with 9 bases between. This CDR3 is CASSLQEGNTIYF. The DNA of the CDR3 is TGTGCCAGCAGCTTACAGGAGGGTAACACCATATATTTT.

The chain carries TRBV30 and TRBJ2-3; D gene uncertain. The germline V gene encodes CDR1 GTSNPN and CDR2 SVGIG (reference sequence). The CDR3 is 12 residues long. Trimming took 5 bases from V and 3 from J, leaving 9 bases between them. The CDR3 DNA follows: TGTGCCTGGCGTGCCTGGACAGATACGCAGTATTTT. The encoded protein is CAWRAWTDTQYF.

The chain carries TRBV9 and TRBJ2-3, with 10 bases aligning to TRBD2. Trimming took 2 bases from V and 8 from J; bases not matched to a gene: 11. The CDR3 runs to 16 residues. Germline assignment: CDR1 SGDLS and CDR2 YYNGEE. The chain's CDR3 is CASSVRSSGGGVTQYF. The CDR3 nucleotides are TGTGCCAGCAGCGTTAGGTCTAGCGGGGGAGGAGTTACGCAGTATTTT.

V and J are TRBV2 and TRBJ2-5; 9 nucleotides line up with TRBD2. V shed 10 bases, J shed 2 bases, and the junction held 8 bases outside the gene matches. The CDR3 extends over 14 amino acids. CDR1 and CDR2 (germline): SNHLY, FYNNEI. DNA of the CDR3: TGTGCCAACCTAGCGGGGCCTGAACAAGAGACCCAGTACTTC. It is translated as CANLAGPEQETQYF.

This clone was observed a handful of times. The same CDR3 is also encoded by other DNA sequences in this sample. The V call is TRBV7-2, the J call TRBJ2-5; no firm D call. CDR1 SGHTA and CDR2 FQGNSA come from the germline V gene. Trimming took off 5 bases at V and 2 bases at J, with 12 bases between the two ends. The CDR3 length is 14 residues. The CDR3 loop reads CASSPPGEQETQYF. In DNA form, the CDR3 reads TGTGCCAGCAGCCCCCCCGGCGAACAAGAGACCCAGTACTTC.

The chain joins TRBV30 to TRBJ2-4; D gene uncertain. The CDR3 consists of 14 residues. V dropped 4 bases and J dropped 5 bases, with 15 bases sitting between them. The germline gives CDR1 GTSNPN, CDR2 SVGIG (reference sequence). In nucleotides, the CDR3 is TGTGCCTGGAAAAATACTAAGGGCCAAAACATTCAGTACTTC. Translation gives CAWKNTKGQNIQYF. Combining the CDR3 with reference TRBV30 and TRBJ2-4 gives the whole variable domain SQTIHQWPATLVQPVGSPLSLECTVEGTSNPNLYWYRQAAGRGLQLLFYSVGIGQISSEVPQNLSASRPQDRQFILSSKKLLLSDSGFYLCAWKNTKGQNIQYFGAGTRLSVL.

This clone was recorded only once. The V and J genes are TRBV29-1 and TRBJ1-1; the D gene is possibly TRBD1 (5 bases). The CDR3 consists of 14 residues. Germline V gene sequence: CDR1 SQVTM, CDR2 ANQGSEA. CDR3 loop: CTTFRGNVGTEAFF. CDR3 nucleotides: TGCACCACTTTCCGGGGCAATGTTGGCACTGAAGCTTTCTTT.

This sequence joins TRBV5-1 and TRBJ1-1; D gene ambiguous. This CDR3 is built from 14 residues. Germline V lookup: CDR1 SGHRS, CDR2 YFSETQ. Trimming removed 2 bases from V and 5 bases from J, with 13 bases in between. CDR3 nucleotide sequence: TGCGCCAGCAGCTTCCATCCCGTGGAGACTGAAGCTTTCTTT. As protein: CASSFHPVETEAFF.

The chain couples TRBV5-8 to TRBJ1-1; D unclear. CDR1 is SGHTS and CDR2 is YDEGEE in the germline V gene. Trimming took off 0 bases at V and 2 bases at J, with 11 bases between the two ends. This CDR3 comprises 15 residues. The DNA for the CDR3 is TGTGCCAGCAGCTTGGGAACCGGTGTTAACACTGAAGCTTTCTTT. Translation: CASSLGTGVNTEAFF. The full variable domain, in which reference TRBV5-8 and TRBJ1-1 provide the parts outside the CDR3, is EAGVTQSPTHLIKTRGQQATLRCSPISGHTSVYWYQQALGLGLQFLLWYDEGEERNRGNFPPRFSGRQFPNYSSELNVNALELEDSALYLCASSLGTGVNTEAFFGQGTRLTVV.

The V gene is TRBV10-3, the J gene TRBJ2-5; tentative D call: TRBD2 (5 bases). The germline V gene has CDR1 ENHRY and CDR2 SYGVKD. V gave up 10 bases and J gave up 2 bases, with 14 bases separating them. The CDR3 has 13 amino acids. The DNA of the CDR3 is TGTGCCACGGGATCTAGCTCACAAGAGACCCAGTACTTC. This translates into CATGSSSQETQYF.

The chain links TRBV7-8 to TRBJ1-2, with 7 bases lining up with TRBD1. The trim removed 4 bases at V and 4 bases at J, leaving 15 bases unmatched. Germline V gene data show CDR1 as SGHVS and CDR2 as FQNEAQ. The CDR3 sequence is 17 residues long. The CDR3 loop is CASSSLRDRINFYGYTF. CDR3 bases: TGTGCCAGCAGCTCCCTCCGGGACAGAATAAATTTCTATGGCTACACCTTC.

The chain combines TRBV18 with TRBJ2-5; TRBD1 aligns across 8 bases. The CDR3 consists of 14 residues. Germline-derived CDR1 and CDR2 are KGHSH and LQKENI. V shed 4 bases and J 4 bases; nucleotides not matched to a gene: 5. This chain's CDR3 is CASSHGQGSETQYF. The CDR3 DNA sequence: TGTGCCAGCTCACATGGACAGGGCTCAGAGACCCAGTACTTC.